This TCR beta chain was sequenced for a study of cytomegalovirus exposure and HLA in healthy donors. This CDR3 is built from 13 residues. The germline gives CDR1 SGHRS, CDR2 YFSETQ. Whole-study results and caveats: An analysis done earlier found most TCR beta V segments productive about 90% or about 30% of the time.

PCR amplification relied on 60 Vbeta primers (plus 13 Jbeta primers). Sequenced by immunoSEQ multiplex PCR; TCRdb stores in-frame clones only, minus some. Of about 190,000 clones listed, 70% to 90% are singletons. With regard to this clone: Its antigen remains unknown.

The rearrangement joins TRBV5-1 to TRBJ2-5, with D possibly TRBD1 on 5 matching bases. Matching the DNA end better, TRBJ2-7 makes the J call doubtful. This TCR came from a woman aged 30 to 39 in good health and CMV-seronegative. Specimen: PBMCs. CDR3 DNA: TGCGCCAGCAGCTCTACAGGCCCCTACGAGCAGTACTTC. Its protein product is CASSSTGPYEQYF.